These 27 T cell receptor beta chains came from one sample sequenced in a study of blood T cell repertoires in COVID-19. The method was immunoSEQ multiplex PCR; TCRdb's version includes in-frame clones alone and lacks a portion of them. There are 150,000 to 200,000 clones in the sample; about nine tenths occur only once, and about 1.4% lies in the top ten. The sample taken for sequencing was peripheral blood. The receptor source for this set is a woman between 45 and 65 years old with acute or convalescent COVID-19.

CDR3 residues: CASSLVPTGGTGELFF. CDR3 in DNA: TGCGCCAGCAGCTTGGTCCCAACAGGGGGCACCGGGGAGCTGTTTTTT. The chain couples TRBV5-1 to TRBJ2-2; 8 positions match TRBD1. Germline CDR1 is SGHRS and CDR2 is YFSETQ. The V and J ends lost 0 bases and 4 bases, in that order; junction bases with no gene match: 5. CDR3 size: 16 residues.

The V call is TRBV11-2, the J call TRBJ2-1; the D gene is possibly TRBD2 (7 bases). Germline V gives CDR1 SGHAT, CDR2 FQNNGV. Deletions cut 1 base from V and 8 bases from J, with 27 bases between. CDR3 length equals 19 residues. CDR3 nucleotide sequence: TGTGCCAGCAGCTTAGTTTTCTGGGGTGCAGGGGAGGGATATGATGAGCAGTTCTTC. This translates into CASSLVFWGAGEGYDEQFF.

J is TRBJ2-2 and V is TRBV7-9; D uncertain. This CDR3 contains 11 residues. Between the trimmed V and J ends, which lost 5 bases and 6 bases, there was a span of 4 bases. Germline CDR1 reads SEHNR; CDR2 reads FQNEAQ (reference sequence). The CDR3, as DNA: TGTGCCAGCAGCGTCTCCGGGGAGCTGTTTTTT. As protein: CASSVSGELFF.

V usage is TRBV11-3 and J usage is TRBJ1-5; tentatively, D is TRBD1 (5 bases). Trimming cost V 5 bases and J 0 bases, with 11 bases left between them. Germline V gives CDR1 SGHNT, CDR2 YENEEA. The CDR3 totals 15 residues. In DNA, the CDR3 is TGTGCCAGCAGCAGGGGACTTGATAGCAATCAGCCCCAGCATTTT. Translation gives CASSRGLDSNQPQHF. Variable domain in full (rest from reference TRBV11-3 and TRBJ1-5): EAGVVQSPRYKIIEKKQPVAFWCNPISGHNTLYWYLQNLGQGPELLIRYENEEAVDDSQLPKDRFSAERLKGVDSTLKIQPAELGDSAVYLCASSRGLDSNQPQHFGDGTRLSIL.

The chain has TRBV2 and TRBJ2-1; 10 positions agree with TRBD2. The length of the CDR3 is 14 residues. V was pared by 6 bases and J by 9 bases, with 8 bases of the junction left unmatched. The germline CDR1 and CDR2 sequences are SNHLY and FYNNEI. This chain's CDR3 is CASRIRTSGSEQFF. The DNA for the CDR3 is TGTGCCAGCAGGATAAGGACTAGCGGAAGTGAGCAGTTCTTC.

The rearrangement joins TRBV15 to TRBJ1-2; TRBD1 agrees at 7 bases. CDR1 and CDR2 from the germline V gene are LNHNV and YYDKDF (reference sequence). The CDR3 is 15 amino acids. The J segment lost 0 bases and the V segment lost 3 bases, leaving 4 bases of the junction unmatched. CDR3 loop: CATSRQTGTNYGYTF. CDR3 in DNA: TGTGCCACCAGCAGGCAGACAGGGACTAACTATGGCTACACCTTC.

V and J are TRBV6-5 and TRBJ1-2, with TRBD1 identical over 7 bases. With 2 bases clipped from V and 6 bases from J, the junction kept 6 bases outside the gene matches. The CDR3 has 14 amino acids. CDR1 is MNHEY, CDR2 SVGAGI, per germline. As DNA, the CDR3 is TGTGCCAGCAGTTACCGTAACCAGGGGGATGGCTACACCTTC. This sequence encodes CASSYRNQGDGYTF.

DNA of the CDR3: TGTGCCAGCAGTATAGGGGGGGATGAGCAGTTCTTC. Protein: CASSIGGDEQFF. V usage is TRBV2 and J usage is TRBJ2-1; possible D gene TRBD2, 7 bases. The germline CDR1 and CDR2 sequences are SNHLY and FYNNEI. The ends were cut back, 5 bases at V and 8 bases at J, with 10 bases in the middle. The CDR3 runs 12 residues.

This clone was detected only a few times. This chain connects TRBV7-9 to TRBJ2-1, with 10 bases that match TRBD2. Germline V lookup: CDR1 SEHNR, CDR2 FQNEAQ (reference sequence). The CDR3 is made up of 17 amino acids. V gave up 1 base and J gave up 0 bases; unmatched junction bases: 3. CDR3 region: CASSLGTSGNSYNEQFF. The CDR3 DNA is TGTGCCAGCAGCTTAGGGACTAGCGGAAACTCCTACAATGAGCAGTTCTTC. Supplemented by reference TRBV7-9 and TRBJ2-1, the full variable domain reads DTGVSQNPRHKITKRGQNVTFRCDPISEHNRLYWYRQTLGQGPEFLTYFQNEAQLEKSRLLSDRFSAERPKGSFSTLEIQRTEQGDSAMYLCASSLGTSGNSYNEQFFGPGTRLTVL.

The J gene is TRBJ2-3, the V gene TRBV11-2, with D maybe TRBD1 (6 bases). Germline V gives CDR1 SGHAT, CDR2 FQNNGV. The CDR3 covers 16 residues. Trimming pared 5 bases from V and 1 base from J, leaving 16 bases between. The DNA for the CDR3 is TGTGCCAGCAGCAAAGATGGGGCAGGGGGCACAGATACGCAGTATTTT. This translates into CASSKDGAGGTDTQYF.

This chain joins TRBV11-3 and TRBJ2-6; the D gene is possibly TRBD2 (6 bases). The V gene's germline CDR1 is SGHNT and CDR2 YENEEA. Trimming cost V 5 bases and J 4 bases, with 12 bases left between them. This CDR3 region has 15 residues. CDR3 protein: CASSRGTPGANVLTF. CDR3 coding DNA: TGTGCCAGCAGCCGCGGGACGCCCGGGGCCAACGTCCTGACTTTC.

V and J are TRBV27 and TRBJ2-5; 9 bases agree with TRBD1. This CDR3 spans 15 amino acids. With 2 bases clipped from V and 2 bases from J, the junction kept 3 bases outside the gene matches. Germline V gene data show CDR1 as MNHEY and CDR2 as SMNVEV (reference sequence). The CDR3 DNA follows: TGTGCCAGCAGTTTACCCGGACAGGGGCAAGAGACCCAGTACTTC. It is translated as CASSLPGQGQETQYF.

A few counts support this clone. This chain connects TRBV2 to TRBJ2-7; the D gene is possibly TRBD1 (6 bases). Trimming cost V 6 bases and J 2 bases, with 17 bases left between them. This CDR3 comprises 15 residues. CDR1 and CDR2 from the germline V gene are SNHLY and FYNNEI. This chain's CDR3 is CASSGEWDTPYEQYF. The CDR3 bases are TGTGCCAGCAGCGGGGAATGGGACACCCCCTACGAGCAGTACTTC.

The rearrangement joins TRBV21-1 to TRBJ1-1. TRBV21-1 is marked as a pseudogene. The CDR3 length is 16 residues. This CDR3 reads CASSNSASGENTEAFF. The CDR3 DNA reads TGTGCCAGCAGCAACAGCGCCTCGGGAGAGAACACTGAAGCTTTCTTT.

This clone was observed a single time. V gene TRBV11-2 combines with J gene TRBJ2-7; TRBD2 agrees at 9 bases. After removal of 3 bases from V and 3 bases from J, the junction contained 6 bases not matched to a gene. Germline CDR1 SGHAT, CDR2 FQNNGV. The CDR3 has 15 amino acids. The CDR3 is CASSLLAGGGYEQYF. CDR3 nucleotides: TGTGCCAGCAGCTTGCTGGCGGGAGGGGGCTACGAGCAGTACTTC.

The J gene is TRBJ2-1, the V gene TRBV20-1, with D possibly TRBD2 on 6 matching bases. Between the trimmed V and J ends, which lost 3 bases and 6 bases, there was a span of 15 bases. Germline V gene sequence: CDR1 DFQATT, CDR2 SNEGSKA (reference sequence). The length of the CDR3 is 14 residues. This CDR3 reads CSASQTSGVNEQFF. The CDR3 nucleotides are TGCAGTGCTAGTCAGACTAGTGGGGTCAATGAGCAGTTCTTC.

For this clone: In the same sample, other DNA sequences code for this CDR3. This chain uses TRBV14 with TRBJ1-5, with unresolved D. The germline CDR1 and CDR2 sequences are SGHDN and FVKESK. V lost 2 bases, J lost 3 bases, and 8 bases lay in between. The CDR3 is 14 amino acids. The CDR3: CASSQRGYNQPQHF. DNA for the CDR3: TGTGCCAGCAGCCAACGGGGTTACAATCAGCCCCAGCATTTT.

The chain joins TRBV6-4 to TRBJ2-2, with 13 bases fitting TRBD2. Looked up from germline, CDR1 is MRHNA and CDR2 is SNTAGT. V lost 6 bases, J lost 5 bases, and 3 bases stayed unmatched. This CDR3 comprises 15 residues. CDR3 region: CASSPGLAGTGELFF. CDR3 in DNA: TGTGCCAGCAGCCCGGGACTAGCGGGGACCGGGGAGCTGTTTTTT.

In its sample, this clone was seen a few times. The chain combines TRBV10-3 with TRBJ2-5, with 9 nucleotides matching TRBD2. Germline trimming cut 0 bases from V and 2 bases from J; bases unmatched to any gene: 4. CDR1 is ENHRY, CDR2 SYGVKD, per germline. The CDR3 length is 16 residues. Written as DNA, the CDR3 is TGTGCCATCAGTGAGTCAGGCGGGAGGGGTCAAGAGACCCAGTACTTC. As protein: CAISESGGRGQETQYF.

V usage is TRBV18 and J usage is TRBJ1-2, with a possible D match to TRBD1 (5 bases). The germline V gene encodes CDR1 KGHSH and CDR2 LQKENI. This CDR3 spans 15 amino acids. Trimming took 0 bases from V and 2 from J, leaving 10 bases between them. CDR3 coding DNA: TGTGCCAGCTCACCACCCGACAGACCCAACTATGGCTACACCTTC. Translated, it gives CASSPPDRPNYGYTF.

In its sample, this clone was seen once. The rearrangement links TRBV4-1 to TRBJ1-2; 8 bases are shared with TRBD1. This CDR3 is built from 16 residues. In germline, CDR1 is MGHRA, CDR2 YSYEKL. V trimming: 3 bases; J trimming: 4 bases; junction bases outside the gene matches: 10. CDR3 sequence reads: CASSHARQGFGYGYTF. In nucleotides, the CDR3 is TGCGCCAGCAGCCATGCTCGACAGGGGTTCGGCTATGGCTACACCTTC.

Remarks on this clone: Other DNA sequences in this specimen translate into the identical CDR3. The CDR3 region is CASSPYTDTQYF. As DNA, the CDR3 is TGTGCCAGCAGCCCCTACACAGATACGCAGTATTTT. This chain uses TRBV7-2 with TRBJ2-3; D not resolved. The V gene's germline CDR1 is SGHTA and CDR2 FQGNSA. The CDR3 runs to 12 residues. V gave up 5 bases and J gave up 2 bases, with 5 bases separating them.

The chain links TRBV24-1 to TRBJ2-1; D is undetermined. The germline CDR1 and CDR2 sequences are KGHDR and SFDVKD. This CDR3 is built from 14 residues. The ends were cut back, 9 bases at V and 0 bases at J, with 11 bases in the middle. CDR3: CATGPLSSYNEQFF. The CDR3 region has the DNA TGTGCCACCGGGCCCCTAAGCTCCTACAATGAGCAGTTCTTC.

The V call is TRBV6-5, the J call TRBJ2-3, with no clear D. This CDR3 contains 14 residues. The V and J ends lost 6 bases and 1 base respectively, with 11 bases between them. In germline, CDR1 is MNHEY, CDR2 SVGAGI. The CDR3 loop reads CASSQASGTDTQYF. CDR3 in DNA: TGTGCCAGCAGCCAGGCCTCTGGCACAGATACGCAGTATTTT.

The chain carries TRBV19 and TRBJ2-7, with 7 bases matching TRBD2. This CDR3 has 16 amino acids. The trim removed 3 bases at V and 2 bases at J, leaving 10 bases unmatched. Looked up from germline, CDR1 is LNHDA and CDR2 is SQIVND (reference sequence). The CDR3 region has the DNA TGTGCCAGTAGTATGCTAGCGGCCCTCAATACCTACGAGCAGTACTTC. It translates to CASSMLAALNTYEQYF. The whole variable domain, filled in from reference TRBV19 and TRBJ2-7, reads DGGITQSPKYLFRKEGQNVTLSCEQNLNHDAMYWYRQDPGQGLRLIYYSQIVNDFQKGDIAEGYSVSREKKESFPLTVTSAQKNPTAFYLCASSMLAALNTYEQYFGPGTRLTVT.

The table lists this clone with a few counts. CDR3 DNA: TGTGCCAGCAGTTACCGTCCGATCCAGGGGGGTGGCTACACCTTC. This gives the protein CASSYRPIQGGGYTF. This chain uses TRBV6-2 or TRBV6-3 with TRBJ1-2; 7 bases are a match to TRBD1. Germline V gives CDR1 MNHEY, CDR2 SVGEGT. V shed 2 bases and J 7 bases; nucleotides not matched to a gene: 10. This CDR3 has 15 residues.

The chain couples TRBV11-3 to TRBJ1-4, with D maybe TRBD1 (5 bases). The CDR3 contains 14 residues. Trimming removed 6 bases at V and 5 bases at J, with 13 bases between. The germline CDR1 and CDR2 sequences are SGHNT and YENEEA. Here the CDR3 reads CASSQQETNEKLFF. CDR3 DNA: TGTGCCAGCAGTCAACAGGAGACGAATGAAAAACTGTTTTTT.